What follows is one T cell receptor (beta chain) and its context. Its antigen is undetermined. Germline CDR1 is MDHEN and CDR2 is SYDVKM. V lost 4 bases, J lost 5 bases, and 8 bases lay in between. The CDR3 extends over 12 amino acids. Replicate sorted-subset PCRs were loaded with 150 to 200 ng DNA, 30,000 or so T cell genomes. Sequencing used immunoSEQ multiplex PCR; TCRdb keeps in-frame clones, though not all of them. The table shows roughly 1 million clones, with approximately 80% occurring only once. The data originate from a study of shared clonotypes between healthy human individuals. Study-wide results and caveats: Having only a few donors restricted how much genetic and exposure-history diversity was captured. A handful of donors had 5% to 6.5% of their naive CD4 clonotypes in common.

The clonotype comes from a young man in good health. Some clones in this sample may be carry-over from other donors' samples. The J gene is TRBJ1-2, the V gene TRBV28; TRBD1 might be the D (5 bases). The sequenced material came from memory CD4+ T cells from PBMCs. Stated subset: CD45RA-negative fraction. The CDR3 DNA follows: TGTGCCAGCAGTTGGGGGAAGTATGGCTACACCTTC. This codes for CASSWGKYGYTF.